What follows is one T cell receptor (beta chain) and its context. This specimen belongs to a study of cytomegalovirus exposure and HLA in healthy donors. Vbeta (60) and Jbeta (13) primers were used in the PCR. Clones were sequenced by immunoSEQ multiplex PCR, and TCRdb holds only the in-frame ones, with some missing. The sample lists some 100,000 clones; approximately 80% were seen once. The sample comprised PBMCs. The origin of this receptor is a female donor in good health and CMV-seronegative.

For the CDR3, the DNA is TGTGCCACCAGCAGCAGACAACTCAATCAGCCCCAGCATTTT. Translated, it gives CATSSRQLNQPQHF. The V and J genes are TRBV15 and TRBJ1-5; D not resolved. This CDR3 is built from 14 residues. Trimming left V 3 bases short and J 3 bases short, with 9 bases between. Looked up from germline, CDR1 is LNHNV and CDR2 is YYDKDF (reference sequence).